A single sample gave rise to the 28 T cell receptor beta chains below, sequenced in a study of T cell repertoires in cytomegalovirus infection. Each CDR3 protein gets one entry after TCRdb re-called the reads with MiXCR. The sample carries some 350,000 distinct CDR3 sequences, about 35% recorded once. These TCRs' antigens remain unknown. The sample here was cultured PBMCs, taken from culture after CMV antigen stimulation. Receptors originate from a human donor in good health (CMV status not recorded). Some clones in this sample may be carry-over from other donors' samples.

There are a few counts of this clonotype. V usage is TRBV7-6 and J usage is TRBJ2-3, with TRBD2 matching over 9 bases. The CDR3 consists of 18 residues. The ends lost 2 bases at V and 0 bases at J; junction bases unmatched: 9. The germline V gene encodes CDR1 SGHVS and CDR2 FNYEAQ. DNA of the CDR3: TGTGCCAGCAGCTTATTAGCGGGAGTCGAAGTTAGCACAGATACGCAGTATTTT. Encoded protein: CASSLLAGVEVSTDTQYF.

This clonotype appeared many times. This chain joins TRBV27 and TRBJ2-3; D assignment may be TRBD1 or TRBD2 (5 bases each). With 6 bases removed from V and 0 bases from J, the gap between germline ends came to 13 bases. The CDR3 extends over 15 amino acids. In germline, CDR1 is MNHEY, CDR2 SMNVEV (reference sequence). Here the CDR3 DNA reads TGTGCCAGCAGCCAACGGTGGGGGAGCACAGATACGCAGTATTTT. It is translated as CASSQRWGSTDTQYF.

This clonotype has ten or more counts. The chain has TRBV12-3 or TRBV12-4 and TRBJ2-5; 7 bases align to TRBD2. Unmatched junction bases numbered 8, after V lost 8 bases and J lost 2 bases. This CDR3 region has 14 residues. CDR3 in amino acids: CASGAAGPQETQYF. In DNA, the CDR3 is TGTGCCAGCGGGGCAGCGGGACCTCAAGAGACCCAGTACTTC.

The table lists this clonotype with a few counts. The rearrangement uses TRBV7-8 and TRBJ1-2; TRBD1 agrees at 9 bases. The V gene's germline CDR1 is SGHVS and CDR2 FQNEAQ. CDR3 size: 13 residues. Trimming removed 5 bases from V and 6 bases from J; junction bases left unmatched: 4. CDR3 region: CASSTRDRDGYTF. In DNA form, the CDR3 reads TGTGCCAGCAGCACCCGGGACAGGGATGGCTACACCTTC.

This clonotype occurred a few times. The V gene is TRBV6-1, the J gene TRBJ1-5; 7 bases map to TRBD1. The CDR3 length is 14 residues. V dropped 9 bases and J dropped 5; count of bases not matched to a gene: 10. Germline CDR1 reads MNHNS; CDR2 reads SASEGT. The CDR3 reads CASMTGMSYQPQHF. CDR3 sequence (DNA): TGTGCCAGTATGACAGGGATGAGTTATCAGCCCCAGCATTTT.

The chain has TRBV2 and TRBJ2-1; 11 bases align to TRBD2. The length of the CDR3 is 18 residues. V trimming: 7 bases; J trimming: 0 bases; junction bases outside the gene matches: 11. Per the germline V gene, CDR1 is SNHLY and CDR2 is FYNNEI. The CDR3 region is CASTVAGGRITSYNEQFF. Here the CDR3 DNA reads TGTGCCAGCACAGTAGCGGGAGGGAGAATTACCTCCTACAATGAGCAGTTCTTC.

This clonotype was observed at least ten times. CDR3 region: CASSLARENYGYTF. In DNA, the CDR3 is TGTGCCAGCAGCTTAGCGAGGGAGAACTATGGCTACACCTTC. The J gene is TRBJ1-2, the V gene TRBV7-2; D remains unclear. The CDR3 runs 14 residues. Trimming cost V 0 bases and J 2 bases, with 7 bases left between them. Germline V lookup: CDR1 SGHTA, CDR2 FQGNSA.

V gene TRBV7-2 combines with J gene TRBJ2-5; D ambiguous. Germline CDR1 reads SGHTA; CDR2 reads FQGNSA. Trimming stripped 3 bases from V and 1 base from J, with 12 bases between. The CDR3 length is 15 residues. The CDR3 loop is CASSFVLDIQETQYF. CDR3 DNA: TGTGCCAGCAGCTTCGTTTTAGACATCCAAGAGACCCAGTACTTC. Full variable domain (remainder filled in from reference TRBV7-2 and TRBJ2-5): GAGVSQSPSNKVTEKGKDVELRCDPISGHTALYWYRQSLGQGLEFLIYFQGNSAPDKSGLPSDRFSAERTGGSVSTLTIQRTQQEDSAVYLCASSFVLDIQETQYFGPGTRLLVL.

The rearrangement uses TRBV20-1 and TRBJ2-4; tentatively, D is TRBD2 (5 bases). Germline assignment: CDR1 DFQATT and CDR2 SNEGSKA (reference sequence). The V end lost 1 base, the J end lost 6 bases, and 13 bases lay between the germline ends. The CDR3 spans 14 residues. CDR3 in DNA: TGCAGTGCTAGAGGGAGGTCGGGTCCAAACATTCAGTACTTC. Encoded protein: CSARGRSGPNIQYF.

The chain couples TRBV5-4 to TRBJ1-5; 10 positions agree with TRBD1. Germline CDR1 is SGHNT and CDR2 is YYREEE (reference sequence). V shed 4 bases, J shed 6 bases, and the junction held 7 bases outside the gene matches. The CDR3 sequence is 15 residues long. The CDR3 nucleotides are TGTGCCAGCAGCCGGGACAGGGGACAGAGTCAGCCCCAGCATTTT. Encoded protein: CASSRDRGQSQPQHF.

V usage is TRBV5-4 and J usage is TRBJ1-1; D uncertain. CDR1 is SGHNT and CDR2 is YYREEE in the germline V gene (reference sequence). The CDR3 extends over 13 amino acids. Trimming left V 7 bases short and J 0 bases short, with 10 bases between. CDR3 nucleotides: TGTGCCAGCCGAAGTGGGGTGAACACTGAAGCTTTCTTT. This codes for CASRSGVNTEAFF. Variable domain in full (rest from reference TRBV5-4 and TRBJ1-1): ETGVTQSPTHLIKTRGQQVTLRCSSQSGHNTVSWYQQALGQGPQFIFQYYREEENGRGNFPPRFSGLQFPNYSSELNVNALELDDSALYLCASRSGVNTEAFFGQGTRLTVV.

This clonotype was seen at least ten times. The rearrangement links TRBV7-2 to TRBJ2-1; 11 bases are shared with TRBD1. The V gene end was trimmed by 5 bases and the J gene end by 8 bases; junction bases not matched to a gene: 8. CDR1 and CDR2 from the germline V gene are SGHTA and FQGNSA. This CDR3 comprises 15 residues. The CDR3 nucleotides read TGTGCCAGCAGCGAAGGACAGGGGGCTATGTATGAGCAGTTCTTC. Its translation is CASSEGQGAMYEQFF.

The chain employs TRBV7-8 and TRBJ2-1; 12 nucleotides match TRBD2. The V gene end was trimmed by 3 bases and the J gene end by 4 bases; junction bases not matched to a gene: 7. CDR3 length: 17 residues. Looked up from germline, CDR1 is SGHVS and CDR2 is FQNEAQ. CDR3 amino acids: CASSFSTSGRKYNEQFF. DNA of the CDR3: TGTGCCAGCAGCTTTTCAACTAGCGGGAGGAAATACAATGAGCAGTTCTTC.

This rearrangement joins TRBV6-2 or TRBV6-3 to TRBJ2-2, with 7 bases matching TRBD2. With V trimmed by 10 bases and J by 7 bases, 24 bases remained unmatched. This CDR3 has 18 amino acids. CDR1 and CDR2 (germline): MNHEY, SVGEGT. The CDR3 here is CAIKHLFRRGSTGGELFF. Written as DNA, the CDR3 is TGTGCCATCAAACATCTTTTCCGTCGCGGGAGTACCGGCGGGGAGCTGTTTTTT.

The V call is TRBV25-1, the J call TRBJ2-1, with 8 bases lining up with TRBD2. From germline, CDR1 is MGHDK and CDR2 SYGVNS. The trim removed 5 bases at V and 7 bases at J, leaving 10 bases unmatched. This CDR3 region has 15 residues. The CDR3 sequence is CASSLHKPSGNEQFF. CDR3 DNA: TGTGCCAGCAGTCTGCACAAGCCTAGCGGGAATGAGCAGTTCTTC.

The chain carries TRBV4-3 and TRBJ2-1, with 10 bases lining up with TRBD2. V was clipped by 4 bases and J by 6 bases; unmatched bases: 15. This CDR3 is built from 18 residues. Per germline, CDR1 LGHNA and CDR2 YSLEER. CDR3 in DNA: TGCGCCAGCAGCCCAGCAGCGGGAGGGCCTGTGAACCCCAATGAGCAGTTCTTC. Translated: CASSPAAGGPVNPNEQFF.

The rearrangement links TRBV5-4 to TRBJ1-1; the D gene is possibly TRBD1 (5 bases). This CDR3 is 15 amino acids long. Trimming shortened V by 4 bases and J by 7 bases, and 20 bases separated the two germline ends. CDR1 is SGHNT and CDR2 is YYREEE in the germline V gene (reference sequence). CDR3 loop: CASSRIGVTSDEAFF. DNA of the CDR3: TGTGCCAGCAGCCGGATAGGGGTCACTTCCGATGAAGCTTTCTTT.

This chain uses TRBV28 with TRBJ2-4; no reliable D call. This CDR3 is built from 15 residues. Germline values: CDR1 MDHEN, CDR2 SYDVKM. Trimming took 0 bases from V and 1 from J, leaving 7 bases between them. The CDR3 reads CASSLWGSAKNIQYF. The CDR3 DNA sequence: TGTGCCAGCAGTTTATGGGGGTCGGCCAAAAACATTCAGTACTTC.

The CDR3 region is CASSSEGLSNQPQHF. The CDR3 nucleotides read TGTGCCAGCAGTTCCGAGGGGCTAAGCAATCAGCCCCAGCATTTT. V and J are TRBV28 and TRBJ1-5; the D gene is possibly TRBD1 (5 bases). In germline, CDR1 is MDHEN, CDR2 SYDVKM. Between the trimmed V and J ends, which lost 4 bases and 1 base, there was a span of 11 bases. The length of the CDR3 is 15 residues. Complete variable domain (other parts from reference TRBV28 and TRBJ1-5): DVKVTQSSRYLVKRTGEKVFLECVQDMDHENMFWYRQDPGLGLRLIYFSYDVKMKEKGDIPEGYSVSREKKERFSLILESASTNQTSMYLCASSSEGLSNQPQHFGDGTRLSIL.

This clonotype was seen only a few times. The chain carries TRBV7-2 and TRBJ2-1; D may be TRBD2 (6 bases). CDR1 and CDR2 from the germline V gene are SGHTA and FQGNSA. V gave up 5 bases and J gave up 9 bases, with 17 bases separating them. CDR3 length: 14 residues. CDR3 nucleotide sequence: TGTGCCAGCAGCCTATCTCTCGGGAGCGGTGAGCAGTTCTTC. Translation gives CASSLSLGSGEQFF.

This clonotype was seen repeatedly, ten times or more. The chain joins TRBV7-2 to TRBJ1-5; D may be TRBD1 (5 bases). The V gene's germline CDR1 is SGHTA and CDR2 FQGNSA. The germline V and J ends were trimmed by 1 base and 2 bases, with 18 bases remaining between them. The CDR3 runs 18 residues. CDR3: CASSLDIGQGSGNQPQHF. In DNA, the CDR3 is TGTGCCAGCAGCTTAGACATCGGTCAGGGAAGCGGCAATCAGCCCCAGCATTTT.

The chain recombines TRBV5-1 with TRBJ2-3; 14 bases align to TRBD2. The CDR3 consists of 17 residues. V lost 4 bases, J lost 7 bases, and 11 bases stayed unmatched. Germline V gene lookup returns CDR1 SGHRS and CDR2 YFSETQ. CDR3 coding DNA: TGCGCCAGCAGCCCCGGGACTAGCGGGAGAGGGGTAAATACGCAGTATTTT. Translation: CASSPGTSGRGVNTQYF.

The V gene is TRBV7-3, the J gene TRBJ1-2; 7 bases are a match to TRBD1. CDR3 length: 15 residues. J was trimmed by 6 bases and V by 1 base; bases with no gene match: 8. Germline-derived CDR1 and CDR2 are SGHTA and FQGTGA. In DNA form, the CDR3 reads TGTGCCAGCAGCTTAAGCGGCCTTCAGGGGGATGGCTACACCTTC. It yields the protein CASSLSGLQGDGYTF.

The chain uses TRBV9 and TRBJ2-3; 8 positions match TRBD2. The germline gives CDR1 SGDLS, CDR2 YYNGEE. There are 16 residues in the CDR3. V was clipped by 3 bases and J by 1 base; unmatched bases: 7. The CDR3 spells CASSGQLAERTDTQYF. CDR3 in DNA: TGTGCCAGCAGCGGTCAACTAGCGGAGCGCACAGATACGCAGTATTTT.

This clonotype was seen a handful of times. V usage is TRBV12-3 or TRBV12-4 and J usage is TRBJ2-1, with D perhaps TRBD1 or TRBD2 (5 bases each). Trimming removed 2 bases from V and 9 bases from J, with 17 bases in between. The CDR3 totals 15 residues. CDR3 protein: CASSLRGPTVVEQFF. The CDR3 coding sequence is TGTGCCAGCAGTTTAAGGGGACCGACAGTTGTTGAGCAGTTCTTC.

This clonotype was recorded a few times. The rearrangement uses TRBV7-8 and TRBJ2-3; D perhaps matches TRBD2 (6 bases). This CDR3 has 13 amino acids. Trimming stripped 4 bases from V and 8 bases from J, with 13 bases between. Germline CDR1 reads SGHVS; CDR2 reads FQNEAQ. Written as DNA, the CDR3 is TGTGCCAGCAGCTCGGTCCTTAGCGGTACGCAGTATTTT. Its translation is CASSSVLSGTQYF.

The V and J genes are TRBV4-1 and TRBJ1-2; D may be TRBD1 (5 bases). This CDR3 spans 16 amino acids. Germline CDR1 reads MGHRA; CDR2 reads YSYEKL. V gave up 3 bases and J gave up 0 bases, with 14 bases separating them. CDR3 residues: CASSHLRDSANYGYTF. CDR3 bases: TGCGCCAGCAGCCATCTGCGGGACTCAGCTAACTATGGCTACACCTTC.

V gene TRBV3-1 combines with J gene TRBJ2-5, with D maybe TRBD2 (5 bases). The CDR3 runs 11 residues. Trimming removed 10 bases from V and 5 bases from J, with 11 bases in between. Germline assignment: CDR1 LGHDT and CDR2 YNNKEL (reference sequence). CDR3 protein: CAIGGGETQYF. DNA for the CDR3: TGTGCCATTGGAGGCGGGGAGACCCAGTACTTC.